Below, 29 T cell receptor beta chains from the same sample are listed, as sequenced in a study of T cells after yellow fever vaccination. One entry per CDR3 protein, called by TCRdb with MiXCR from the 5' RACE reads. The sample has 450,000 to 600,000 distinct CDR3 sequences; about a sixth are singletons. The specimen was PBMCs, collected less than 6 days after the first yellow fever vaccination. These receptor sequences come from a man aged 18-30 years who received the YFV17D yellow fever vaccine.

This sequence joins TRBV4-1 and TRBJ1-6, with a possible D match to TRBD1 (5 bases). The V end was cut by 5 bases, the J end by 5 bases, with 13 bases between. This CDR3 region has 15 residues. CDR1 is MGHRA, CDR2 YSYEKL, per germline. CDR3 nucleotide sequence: TGCGCCAGCAGCGGGTTGGGCAGGGATAATTCACCCCTCCACTTT. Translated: CASSGLGRDNSPLHF.

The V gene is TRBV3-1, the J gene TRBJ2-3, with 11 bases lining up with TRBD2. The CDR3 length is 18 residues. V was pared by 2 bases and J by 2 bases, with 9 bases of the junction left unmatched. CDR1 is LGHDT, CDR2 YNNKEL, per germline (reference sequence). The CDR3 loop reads CASSQMGSGGGHTDTQYF. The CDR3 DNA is TGTGCCAGCAGCCAAATGGGTAGCGGGGGGGGGCACACAGATACGCAGTATTTT.

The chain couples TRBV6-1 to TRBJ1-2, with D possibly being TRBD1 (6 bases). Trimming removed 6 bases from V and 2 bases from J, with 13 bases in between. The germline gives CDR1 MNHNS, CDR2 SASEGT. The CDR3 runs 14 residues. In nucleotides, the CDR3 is TGTGCCAGCAGGCACAGGGACGAGAACTATGGCTACACCTTC. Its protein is CASRHRDENYGYTF.

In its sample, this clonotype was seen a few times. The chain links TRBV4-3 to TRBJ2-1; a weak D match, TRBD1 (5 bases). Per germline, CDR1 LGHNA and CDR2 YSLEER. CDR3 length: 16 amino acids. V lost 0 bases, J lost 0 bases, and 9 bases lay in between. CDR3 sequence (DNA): TGCGCCAGCAGCCAAGATTACAGGAGCTCCTACAATGAGCAGTTCTTC. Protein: CASSQDYRSSYNEQFF.

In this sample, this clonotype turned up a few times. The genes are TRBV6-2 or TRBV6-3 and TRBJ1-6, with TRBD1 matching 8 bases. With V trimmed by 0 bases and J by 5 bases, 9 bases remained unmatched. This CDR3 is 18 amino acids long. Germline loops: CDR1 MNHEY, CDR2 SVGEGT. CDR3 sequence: CASSYSSDRGWDNSPLHF. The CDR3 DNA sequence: TGTGCCAGCAGTTACTCGTCCGACAGGGGTTGGGATAATTCACCCCTCCACTTT.

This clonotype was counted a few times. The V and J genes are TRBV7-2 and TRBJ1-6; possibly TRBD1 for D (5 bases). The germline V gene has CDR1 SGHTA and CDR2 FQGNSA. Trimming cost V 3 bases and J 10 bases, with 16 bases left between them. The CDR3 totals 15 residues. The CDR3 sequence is CASSFPGTEQSPLHF. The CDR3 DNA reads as TGTGCCAGCAGCTTCCCCGGGACGGAACAATCACCCCTCCACTTT.

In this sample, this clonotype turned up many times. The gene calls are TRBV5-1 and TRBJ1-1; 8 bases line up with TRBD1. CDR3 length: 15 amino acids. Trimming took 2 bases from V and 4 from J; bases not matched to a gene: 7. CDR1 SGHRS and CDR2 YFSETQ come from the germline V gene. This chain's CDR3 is CASSFSGTGGTEAFF. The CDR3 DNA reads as TGCGCCAGCAGCTTCTCCGGGACAGGAGGCACTGAAGCTTTCTTT. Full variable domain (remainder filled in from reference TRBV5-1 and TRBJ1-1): KAGVTQTPRYLIKTRGQQVTLSCSPISGHRSVSWYQQTPGQGLQFLFEYFSETQRNKGNFPGRFSGRQFSNSRSEMNVSTLELGDSALYLCASSFSGTGGTEAFFGQGTRLTVV.

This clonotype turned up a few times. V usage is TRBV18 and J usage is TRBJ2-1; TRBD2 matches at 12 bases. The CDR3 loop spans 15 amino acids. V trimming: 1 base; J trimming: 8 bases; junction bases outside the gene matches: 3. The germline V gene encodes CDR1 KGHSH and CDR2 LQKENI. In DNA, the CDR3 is TGTGCCAGCTCACCACGGCTAGCGGGGGGGCATGAGCAGTTCTTC. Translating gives CASSPRLAGGHEQFF.

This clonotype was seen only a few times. The CDR3 region has the DNA TGTGCCAGTAGTATAGTTGTTCCCGGGGAGCTGTTTTTT. This codes for CASSIVVPGELFF. The chain recombines TRBV19 with TRBJ2-2, with D uncertain. Germline loops: CDR1 LNHDA, CDR2 SQIVND (reference sequence). This CDR3 is built from 13 residues. Trimming took off 1 base at V and 6 bases at J, with 6 bases between the two ends.

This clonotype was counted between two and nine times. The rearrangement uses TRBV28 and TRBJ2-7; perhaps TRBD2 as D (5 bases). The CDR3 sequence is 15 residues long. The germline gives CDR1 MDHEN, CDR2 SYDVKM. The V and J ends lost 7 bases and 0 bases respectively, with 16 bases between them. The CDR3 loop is CASTAAAAPSYEQYV. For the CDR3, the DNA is TGTGCCAGCACAGCGGCAGCAGCCCCCTCCTACGAGCAGTACGTC.

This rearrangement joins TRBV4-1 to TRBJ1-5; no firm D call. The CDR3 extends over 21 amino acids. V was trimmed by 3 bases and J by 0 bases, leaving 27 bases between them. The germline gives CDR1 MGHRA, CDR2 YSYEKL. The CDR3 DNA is TGCGCCAGCAGCCACGCTTATAGAACGTCTAGGACCAACGATAGCAATCAGCCCCAGCATTTT. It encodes CASSHAYRTSRTNDSNQPQHF.

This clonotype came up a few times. The CDR3 DNA reads as TGTGCCAGCAGCTTCGACAGTTCCTACGAGCAGTACGTC. Its protein is CASSFDSSYEQYV. The chain combines TRBV7-9 with TRBJ2-7; D perhaps matches TRBD1 (5 bases). Per the germline V gene, CDR1 is SEHNR and CDR2 is FQNEAQ (reference sequence). Trimming left V 3 bases short and J 1 base short, with 7 bases between. This CDR3 has 13 residues.

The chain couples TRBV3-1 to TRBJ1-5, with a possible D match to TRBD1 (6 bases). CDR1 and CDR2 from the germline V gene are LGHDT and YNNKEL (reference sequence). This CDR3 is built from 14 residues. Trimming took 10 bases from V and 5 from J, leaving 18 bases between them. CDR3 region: CATSFSGGDQPQHF. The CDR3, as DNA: TGTGCCACTAGTTTTTCGGGGGGCGATCAGCCCCAGCATTTT.

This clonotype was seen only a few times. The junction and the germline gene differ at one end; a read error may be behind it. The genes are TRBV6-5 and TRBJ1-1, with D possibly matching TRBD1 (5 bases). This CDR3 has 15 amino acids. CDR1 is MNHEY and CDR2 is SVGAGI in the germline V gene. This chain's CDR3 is CASSYSDNMGTEAFF. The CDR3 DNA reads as TGTGCCAGCAGCTACTCGGACAACATGGGGACTGAAGCTTTCTTT.

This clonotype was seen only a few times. CDR3 sequence reads: CASSLGWSAEQYF. DNA for the CDR3: TGTGCCAGCAGCTTAGGGTGGTCCGCCGAGCAGTACTTC. V usage is TRBV7-8 and J usage is TRBJ2-7; D gene uncertain. Germline loops: CDR1 SGHVS, CDR2 FQNEAQ. The germline V and J ends were trimmed by 1 base and 6 bases, with 10 bases remaining between them. The CDR3 is made up of 13 amino acids.

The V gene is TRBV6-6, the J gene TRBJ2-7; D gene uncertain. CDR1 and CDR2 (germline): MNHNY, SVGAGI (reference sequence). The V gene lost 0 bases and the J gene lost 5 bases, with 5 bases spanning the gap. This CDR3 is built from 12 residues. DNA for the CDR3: TGTGCCAGCAGTTACTCGATCCACGAGCAGTACTTC. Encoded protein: CASSYSIHEQYF.

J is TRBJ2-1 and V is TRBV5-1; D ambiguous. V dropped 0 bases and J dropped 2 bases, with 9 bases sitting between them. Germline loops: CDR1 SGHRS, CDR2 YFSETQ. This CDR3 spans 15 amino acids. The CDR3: CASSLGHLTYNEQFF. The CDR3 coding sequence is TGCGCCAGCAGCTTGGGGCACCTCACCTACAATGAGCAGTTCTTC.

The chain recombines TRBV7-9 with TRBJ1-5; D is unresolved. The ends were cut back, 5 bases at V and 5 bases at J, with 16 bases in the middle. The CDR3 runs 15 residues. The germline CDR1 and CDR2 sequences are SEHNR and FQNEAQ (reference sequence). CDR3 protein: CASSPGRNRDQPQHF. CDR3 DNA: TGTGCCAGCAGCCCCGGACGGAATAGAGATCAGCCCCAGCATTTT.

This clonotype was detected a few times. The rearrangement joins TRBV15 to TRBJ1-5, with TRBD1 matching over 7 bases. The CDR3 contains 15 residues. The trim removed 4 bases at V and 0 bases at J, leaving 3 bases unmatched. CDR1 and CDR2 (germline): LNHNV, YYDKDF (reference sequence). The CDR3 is CATSTGTASNQPQHF. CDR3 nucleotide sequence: TGTGCCACCAGCACCGGGACAGCTAGCAATCAGCCCCAGCATTTT.

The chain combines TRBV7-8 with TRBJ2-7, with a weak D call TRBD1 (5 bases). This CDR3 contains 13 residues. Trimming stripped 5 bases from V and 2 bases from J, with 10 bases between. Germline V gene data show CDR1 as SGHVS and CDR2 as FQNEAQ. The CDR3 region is CASSPDRTYEQYV. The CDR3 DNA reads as TGTGCCAGCAGCCCAGACAGAACCTACGAGCAGTACGTC.

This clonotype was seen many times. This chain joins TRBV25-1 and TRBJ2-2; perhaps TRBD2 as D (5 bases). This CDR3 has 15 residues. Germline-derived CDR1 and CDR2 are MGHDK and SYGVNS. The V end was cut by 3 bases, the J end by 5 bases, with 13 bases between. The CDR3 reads CASSDGVGGTGELFF. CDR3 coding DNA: TGTGCCAGCAGTGATGGAGTAGGAGGTACCGGGGAGCTGTTTTTT. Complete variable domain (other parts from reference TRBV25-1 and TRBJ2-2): EADIYQTPRYLVIGTGKKITLECSQTMGHDKMYWYQQDPGMELHLIHYSYGVNSTEKGDLSSESTVSRIRTEHFPLTLESARPSHTSQYLCASSDGVGGTGELFFGEGSRLTVL.

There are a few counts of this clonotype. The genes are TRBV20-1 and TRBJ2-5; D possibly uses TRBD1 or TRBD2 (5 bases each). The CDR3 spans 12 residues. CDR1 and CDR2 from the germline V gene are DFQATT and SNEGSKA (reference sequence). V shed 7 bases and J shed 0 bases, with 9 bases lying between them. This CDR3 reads CSVEGYQETQYF. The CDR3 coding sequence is TGCAGTGTCGAGGGGTACCAAGAGACCCAGTACTTC.

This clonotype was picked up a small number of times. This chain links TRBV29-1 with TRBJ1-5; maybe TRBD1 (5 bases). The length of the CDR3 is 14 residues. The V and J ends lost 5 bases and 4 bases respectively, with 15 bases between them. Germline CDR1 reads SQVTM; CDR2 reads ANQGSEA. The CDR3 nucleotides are TGCAGCGTTAGAGGGGACGGGGGGAATCAGCCCCAGCATTTT. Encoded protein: CSVRGDGGNQPQHF.

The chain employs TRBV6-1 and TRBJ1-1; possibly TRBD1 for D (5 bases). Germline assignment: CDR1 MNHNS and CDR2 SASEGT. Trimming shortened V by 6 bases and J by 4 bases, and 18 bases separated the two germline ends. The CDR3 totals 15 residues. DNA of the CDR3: TGTGCCAGCAGATCAGGGTTACTCGGGGGCACTGAAGCTTTCTTT. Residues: CASRSGLLGGTEAFF.

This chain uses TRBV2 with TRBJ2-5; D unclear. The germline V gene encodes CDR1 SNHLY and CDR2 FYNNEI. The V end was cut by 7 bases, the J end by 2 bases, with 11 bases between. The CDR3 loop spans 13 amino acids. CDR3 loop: CASNIDMQETQYF. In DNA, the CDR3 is TGTGCCAGCAATATAGACATGCAAGAGACCCAGTACTTC.

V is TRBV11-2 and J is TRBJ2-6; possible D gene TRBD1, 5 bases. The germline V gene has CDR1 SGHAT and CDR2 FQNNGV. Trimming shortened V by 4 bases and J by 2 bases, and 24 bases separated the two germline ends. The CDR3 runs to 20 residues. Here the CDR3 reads CASSSHATAQGRPGANVLTF. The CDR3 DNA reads TGTGCCAGCAGCTCCCATGCAACGGCCCAGGGTAGACCTGGGGCCAACGTCCTGACTTTC. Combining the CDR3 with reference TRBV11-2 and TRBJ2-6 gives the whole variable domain EAGVAQSPRYKIIEKRQSVAFWCNPISGHATLYWYQQILGQGPKLLIQFQNNGVVDDSQLPKDRFSAERLKGVDSTLKIQPAKLEDSAVYLCASSSHATAQGRPGANVLTFGAGSRLTVL.

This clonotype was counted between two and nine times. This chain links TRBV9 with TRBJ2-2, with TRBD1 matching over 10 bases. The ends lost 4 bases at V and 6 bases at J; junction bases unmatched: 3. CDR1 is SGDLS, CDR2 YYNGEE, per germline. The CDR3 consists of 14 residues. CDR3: CASSQGTGAGELFF. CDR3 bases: TGTGCCAGCAGCCAAGGGACAGGGGCCGGGGAGCTGTTTTTT.

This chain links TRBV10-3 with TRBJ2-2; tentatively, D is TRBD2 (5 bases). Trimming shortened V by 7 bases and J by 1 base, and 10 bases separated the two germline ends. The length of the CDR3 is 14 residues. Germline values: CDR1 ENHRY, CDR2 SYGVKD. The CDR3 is CAITEDKNTGELFF. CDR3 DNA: TGTGCCATCACGGAGGATAAGAACACCGGGGAGCTGTTTTTT.

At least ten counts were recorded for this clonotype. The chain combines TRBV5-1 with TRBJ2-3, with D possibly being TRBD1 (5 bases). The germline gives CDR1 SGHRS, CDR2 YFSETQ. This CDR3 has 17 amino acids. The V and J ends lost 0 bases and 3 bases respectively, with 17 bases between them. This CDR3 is CASSLARRQGRTDTQYF. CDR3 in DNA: TGCGCCAGCAGCTTGGCTCGTCGGCAGGGAAGGACAGATACGCAGTATTTT.